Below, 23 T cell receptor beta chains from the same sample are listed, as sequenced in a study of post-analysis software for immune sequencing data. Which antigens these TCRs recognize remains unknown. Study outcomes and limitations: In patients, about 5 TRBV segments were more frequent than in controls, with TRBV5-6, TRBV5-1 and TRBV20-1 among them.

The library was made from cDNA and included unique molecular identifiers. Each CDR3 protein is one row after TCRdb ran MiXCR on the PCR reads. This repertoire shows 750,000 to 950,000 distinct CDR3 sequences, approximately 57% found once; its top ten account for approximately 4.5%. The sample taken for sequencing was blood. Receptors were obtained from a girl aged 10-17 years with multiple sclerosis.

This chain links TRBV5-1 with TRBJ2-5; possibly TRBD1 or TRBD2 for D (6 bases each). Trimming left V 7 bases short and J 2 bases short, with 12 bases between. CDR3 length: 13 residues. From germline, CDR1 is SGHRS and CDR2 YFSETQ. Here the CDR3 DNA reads TGCGCCAGCGGGGGGCGGACTCAAGAGACCCAGTACTTC. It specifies CASGGRTQETQYF.

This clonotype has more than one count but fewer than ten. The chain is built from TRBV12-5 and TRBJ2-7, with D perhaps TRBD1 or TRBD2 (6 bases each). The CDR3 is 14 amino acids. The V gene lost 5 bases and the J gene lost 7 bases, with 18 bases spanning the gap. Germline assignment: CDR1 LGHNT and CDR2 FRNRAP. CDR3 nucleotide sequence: TGTGCTAGTGGTCACGAAGGGGGGTCCCGAGAGCAGTACTTC. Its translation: CASGHEGGSREQYF.

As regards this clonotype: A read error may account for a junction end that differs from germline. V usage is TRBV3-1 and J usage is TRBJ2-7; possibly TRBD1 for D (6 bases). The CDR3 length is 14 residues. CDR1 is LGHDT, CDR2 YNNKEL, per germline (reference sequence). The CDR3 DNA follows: TGTGTCAGCAGACAACAGGGAAGCTCCTACGAGCAGTACTTC. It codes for CVSRQQGSSYEQYF.

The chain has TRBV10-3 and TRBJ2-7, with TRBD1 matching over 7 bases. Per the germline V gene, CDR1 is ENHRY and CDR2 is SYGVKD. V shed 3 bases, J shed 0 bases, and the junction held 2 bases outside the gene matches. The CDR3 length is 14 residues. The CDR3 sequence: CAISDRDSSYEQYF. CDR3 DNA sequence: TGTGCCATCAGTGACCGGGACAGCTCCTACGAGCAGTACTTC.

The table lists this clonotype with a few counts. The CDR3 region has the DNA TGTGCCAGCAGTCACGAAAACATTCAGTACTTC. Its translation is CASSHENIQYF. The chain combines TRBV12-3 or TRBV12-4 with TRBJ2-4; no firm D call. V gave up 5 bases and J gave up 5 bases, with 4 bases separating them. The CDR3 runs to 11 residues.

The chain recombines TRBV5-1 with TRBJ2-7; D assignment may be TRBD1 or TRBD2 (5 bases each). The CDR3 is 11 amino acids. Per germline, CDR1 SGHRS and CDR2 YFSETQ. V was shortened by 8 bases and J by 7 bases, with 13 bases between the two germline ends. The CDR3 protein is CASTGTGEQYF. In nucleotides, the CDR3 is TGCGCCAGTACGGGGACGGGTGAGCAGTACTTC.

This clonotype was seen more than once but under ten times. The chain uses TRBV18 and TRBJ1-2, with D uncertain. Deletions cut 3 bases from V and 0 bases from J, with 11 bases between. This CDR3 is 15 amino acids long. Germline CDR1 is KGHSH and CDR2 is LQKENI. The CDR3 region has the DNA TGTGCCAGCTCACCCTCTGAGTTAGCTAACTATGGCTACACCTTC. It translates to CASSPSELANYGYTF.

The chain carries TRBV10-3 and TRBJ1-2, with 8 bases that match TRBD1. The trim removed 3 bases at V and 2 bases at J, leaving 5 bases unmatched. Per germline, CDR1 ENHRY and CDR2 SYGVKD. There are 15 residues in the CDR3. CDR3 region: CAISDRTGMNYGYTF. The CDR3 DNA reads TGTGCCATCAGTGACAGGACAGGGATGAACTATGGCTACACCTTC.

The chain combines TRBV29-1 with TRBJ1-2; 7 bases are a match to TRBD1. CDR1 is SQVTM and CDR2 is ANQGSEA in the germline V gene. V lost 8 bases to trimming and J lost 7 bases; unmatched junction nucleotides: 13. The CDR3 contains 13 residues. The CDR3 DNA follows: TGCAGCTACAATCGGGACAGCGCCGGTGGCTACACCTTC. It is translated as CSYNRDSAGGYTF.

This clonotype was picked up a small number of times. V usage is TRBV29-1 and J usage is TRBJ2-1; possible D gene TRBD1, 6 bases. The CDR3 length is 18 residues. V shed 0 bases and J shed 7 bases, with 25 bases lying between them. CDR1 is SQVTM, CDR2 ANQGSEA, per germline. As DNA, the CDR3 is TGCAGCGTTGAAGATCGTAGGTGGGGGACACCTGTGGGGAATGAGCAGTTCTTC. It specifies CSVEDRRWGTPVGNEQFF.

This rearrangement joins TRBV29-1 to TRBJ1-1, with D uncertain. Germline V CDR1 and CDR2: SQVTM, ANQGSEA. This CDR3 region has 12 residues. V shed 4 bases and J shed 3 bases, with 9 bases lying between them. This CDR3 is CSVAVSDTEAFF. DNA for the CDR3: TGCAGCGTTGCGGTTTCGGACACTGAAGCTTTCTTT.

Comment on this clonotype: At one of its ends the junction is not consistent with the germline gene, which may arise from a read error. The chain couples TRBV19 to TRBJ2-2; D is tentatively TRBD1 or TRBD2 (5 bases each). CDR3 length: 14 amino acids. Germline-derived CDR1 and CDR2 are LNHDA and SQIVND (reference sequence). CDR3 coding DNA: TGTGCCAGTAGTATCTCAGGGAACACCGGGGAGCGGTTTTTT. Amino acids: CASSISGNTGERFF.

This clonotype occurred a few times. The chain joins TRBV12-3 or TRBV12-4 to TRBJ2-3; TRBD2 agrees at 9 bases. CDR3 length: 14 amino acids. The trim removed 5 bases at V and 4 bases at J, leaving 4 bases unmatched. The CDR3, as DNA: TGTGCCAGCAGTAGCGGGAGGACCCCAGATACGCAGTATTTT. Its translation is CASSSGRTPDTQYF.

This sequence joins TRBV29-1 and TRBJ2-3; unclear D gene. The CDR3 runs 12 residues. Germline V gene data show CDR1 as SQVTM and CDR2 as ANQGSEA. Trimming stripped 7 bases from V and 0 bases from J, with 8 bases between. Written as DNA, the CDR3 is TGCAGCGCGGGTTCTAGCACAGATACGCAGTATTTT. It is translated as CSAGSSTDTQYF.

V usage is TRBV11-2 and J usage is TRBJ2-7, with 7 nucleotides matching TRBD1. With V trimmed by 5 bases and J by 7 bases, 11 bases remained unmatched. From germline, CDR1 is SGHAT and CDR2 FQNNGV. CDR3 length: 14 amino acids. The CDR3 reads CASSPGQVSWEQYF. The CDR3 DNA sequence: TGTGCCAGCAGCCCCGGACAGGTCTCTTGGGAGCAGTACTTC.

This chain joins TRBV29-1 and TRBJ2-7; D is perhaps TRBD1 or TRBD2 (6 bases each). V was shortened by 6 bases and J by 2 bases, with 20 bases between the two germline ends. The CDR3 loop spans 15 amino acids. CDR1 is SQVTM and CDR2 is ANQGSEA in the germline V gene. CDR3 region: CSVANSRGLPYEQYF. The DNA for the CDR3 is TGCAGCGTGGCCAACAGTCGGGGGCTCCCCTACGAGCAGTACTTC.

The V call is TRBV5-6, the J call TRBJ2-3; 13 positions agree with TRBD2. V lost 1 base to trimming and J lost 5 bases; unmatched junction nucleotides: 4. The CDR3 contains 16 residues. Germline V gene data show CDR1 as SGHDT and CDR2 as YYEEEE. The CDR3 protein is CASSLTSGGAVDTQYF. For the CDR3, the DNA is TGTGCCAGCAGCTTGACTAGCGGGGGGGCCGTAGATACGCAGTATTTT.

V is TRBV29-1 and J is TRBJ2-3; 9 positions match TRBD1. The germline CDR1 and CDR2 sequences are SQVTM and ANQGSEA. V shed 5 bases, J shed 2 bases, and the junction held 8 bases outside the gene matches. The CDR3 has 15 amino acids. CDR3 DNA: TGCAGCGTTTCGGGGACAGGGAGTCCCACAGATACGCAGTATTTT. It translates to CSVSGTGSPTDTQYF.

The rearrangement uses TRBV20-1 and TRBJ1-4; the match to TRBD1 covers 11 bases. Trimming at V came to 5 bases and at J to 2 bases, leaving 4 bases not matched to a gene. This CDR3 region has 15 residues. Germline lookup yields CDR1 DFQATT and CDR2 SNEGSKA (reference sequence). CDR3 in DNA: TGCAGTGCTTCGGACAGGGGGCACACTAATGAAAAACTGTTTTTT. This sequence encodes CSASDRGHTNEKLFF.

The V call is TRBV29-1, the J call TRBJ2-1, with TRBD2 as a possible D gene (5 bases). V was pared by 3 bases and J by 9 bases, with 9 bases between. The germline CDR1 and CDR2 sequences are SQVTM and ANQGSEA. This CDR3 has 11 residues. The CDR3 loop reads CSVEDFPEQFF. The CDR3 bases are TGCAGCGTTGAGGACTTTCCTGAGCAGTTCTTC.

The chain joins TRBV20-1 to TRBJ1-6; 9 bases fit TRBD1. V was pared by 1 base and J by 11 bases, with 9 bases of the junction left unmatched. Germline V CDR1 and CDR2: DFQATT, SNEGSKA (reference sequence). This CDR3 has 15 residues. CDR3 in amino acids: CSARVRTGASPPLHF. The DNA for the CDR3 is TGCAGTGCTAGAGTAAGGACAGGGGCGAGTCCACCCCTCCACTTT.

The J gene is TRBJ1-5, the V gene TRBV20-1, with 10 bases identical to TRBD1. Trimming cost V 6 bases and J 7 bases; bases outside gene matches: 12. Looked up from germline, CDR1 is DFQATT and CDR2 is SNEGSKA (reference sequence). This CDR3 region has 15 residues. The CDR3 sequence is CSAVSGDRGGQPQHF. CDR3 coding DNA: TGCAGTGCCGTCTCCGGGGACAGGGGAGGACAGCCCCAGCATTTT.

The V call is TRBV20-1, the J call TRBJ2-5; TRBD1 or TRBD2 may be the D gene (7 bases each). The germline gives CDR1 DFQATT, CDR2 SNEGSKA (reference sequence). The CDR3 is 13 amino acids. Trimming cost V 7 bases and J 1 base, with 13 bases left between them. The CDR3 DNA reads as TGCAGTGTAGGGGGGGACAGCCAAGAGACCCAGTACTTC. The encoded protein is CSVGGDSQETQYF.